The 18 T cell receptor beta chains below were found in one sample sequenced in a study of shared clonotypes between healthy human individuals (dated by TCRdb to about 2020). Library creation used the immunoSEQ multiplex PCR assay. TCRdb holds this immuneACCESS table with in-frame rearrangements only. Some clones are missing; in checked studies, unresolved V genes explain under half, and the rest has no known cause. A total of approximately 470,000 clones appear in this sample, approximately 82% of them only once. Around 12% of the sample is taken by the ten largest. Sequenced: PBMCs. These receptors came from a middle-aged woman in good health. Some clones in this sample may be carry-over from other donors' samples.

The genes are TRBV28 and TRBJ1-5; D is unresolved. CDR1 is MDHEN and CDR2 is SYDVKM in the germline V gene. The CDR3 spans 15 residues. The ends were cut back, 2 bases at V and 4 bases at J, with 12 bases in the middle. CDR3 bases: TGTGCCAGCAGTTTACAGTTTCTCGGGAATCAGCCCCAGCATTTT. Residues: CASSLQFLGNQPQHF.

This clone appeared many times. The sample contains more than one DNA sequence encoding this CDR3. V gene TRBV6-5 combines with J gene TRBJ2-7; D unclear. V shed 6 bases and J shed 1 base, with 16 bases lying between them. Germline CDR1 MNHEY, CDR2 SVGAGI. The CDR3 is 15 amino acids. This chain's CDR3 is CASSLSSLGSYEQYF. CDR3 DNA sequence: TGTGCCAGCAGCCTTAGCTCTTTGGGATCCTACGAGCAGTACTTC.

The chain is built from TRBV19 and TRBJ2-5, with 7 bases lining up with TRBD1. This CDR3 comprises 14 residues. V lost 5 bases, J lost 2 bases, and 5 bases stayed unmatched. CDR1 is LNHDA, CDR2 SQIVND, per germline (reference sequence). CDR3 region: CASSRGQPQETQYF. DNA for the CDR3: TGTGCCAGTAGTCGGGGACAGCCTCAAGAGACCCAGTACTTC. The whole variable domain, remainder taken from reference TRBV19 and TRBJ2-5, is DGGITQSPKYLFRKEGQNVTLSCEQNLNHDAMYWYRQDPGQGLRLIYYSQIVNDFQKGDIAEGYSVSREKKESFPLTVTSAQKNPTAFYLCASSRGQPQETQYFGPGTRLLVL.

The CDR3 bases are TGTGCCAGTAGTATGGCTGGTGGGACACCGAATCAGCCCCAGCATTTT. Protein product: CASSMAGGTPNQPQHF. J is TRBJ1-5 and V is TRBV19; perhaps TRBD1 as D (6 bases). This CDR3 has 16 amino acids. Trimming left V 3 bases short and J 4 bases short, with 16 bases between. Germline V gene data show CDR1 as LNHDA and CDR2 as SQIVND (reference sequence).

In this sample, this clone turned up many times. This chain links TRBV5-5 with TRBJ1-5, with TRBD1 as a possible D gene (5 bases). This CDR3 comprises 13 residues. V shed 2 bases and J shed 4 bases, with 7 bases lying between them. CDR1 and CDR2 (germline): SGHKS, YYEKEE (reference sequence). CDR3 amino acids: CASSFRVNQPQHF. The CDR3 region has the DNA TGTGCCAGCAGCTTCAGGGTTAATCAGCCCCAGCATTTT.

In nucleotides, the CDR3 is TGTGCCATCAGGGAACAGGGGGAGAATGAGCAGTTCTTC. It is translated as CAIREQGENEQFF. This chain connects TRBV10-3 to TRBJ2-1, with 8 bases fitting TRBD1. Germline V gives CDR1 ENHRY, CDR2 SYGVKD. The CDR3 consists of 13 residues. J gave up 7 bases and V 6 bases, and 5 bases lay outside the gene matches.

The rearrangement links TRBV9 to TRBJ2-1, with 8 nucleotides matching TRBD1. Germline-derived CDR1 and CDR2 are SGDLS and YYNGEE. There are 15 residues in the CDR3. J was trimmed by 2 bases and V by 0 bases; bases with no gene match: 1. For the CDR3, the DNA is TGTGCCAGCAGCGTAGACAGGGGGGCCTACAATGAGCAGTTCTTC. It yields the protein CASSVDRGAYNEQFF.

A few counts support this clone. This chain connects TRBV6-1 to TRBJ2-7, with 7 positions matching TRBD1. This CDR3 is built from 13 residues. The germline V gene encodes CDR1 MNHNS and CDR2 SASEGT. V was pared by 8 bases and J by 0 bases, with 4 bases of the junction left unmatched. This chain's CDR3 is CASGGQNSYEQYF. For the CDR3, the DNA is TGTGCCAGCGGGGGACAGAACTCCTACGAGCAGTACTTC.

Remarks on this clone: This sequence may be a read error, since a much larger clone differs from it by one base. This chain joins TRBV10-3 and TRBJ1-2; 8 nucleotides line up with TRBD1. The CDR3 totals 14 residues. Germline V lookup: CDR1 ENHRY, CDR2 SYGVKD. The CDR3 DNA is TGTGCCGTCAGTGATTACGACAGGGGCTATGGCTACACCTTC. Residues: CAVSDYDRGYGYTF.

The rearrangement links TRBV28 to TRBJ2-7; 8 bases map to TRBD1. The CDR3 contains 14 residues. After removal of 5 bases from V and 2 bases from J, the junction contained 5 bases not matched to a gene. Germline V gene lookup returns CDR1 MDHEN and CDR2 SYDVKM. CDR3 protein: CASSTRTGTYEQYF. The CDR3 DNA reads TGTGCCAGCAGTACCAGGACAGGGACCTACGAGCAGTACTTC.

The J gene is TRBJ1-3, the V gene TRBV4-1; D perhaps matches TRBD1 (5 bases). Trimming took 4 bases from V and 2 from J, leaving 9 bases between them. The CDR3 runs 14 residues. Germline values: CDR1 MGHRA, CDR2 YSYEKL. As DNA, the CDR3 is TGCGCCAGCAGCCCGGGGGAACCTGGAAACACCATATATTTT. Translated, it gives CASSPGEPGNTIYF.

DNA of the CDR3: TGTGCCAGCAGCAACCCCAGGAGCTCTGGAAACACCATATATTTT. Protein: CASSNPRSSGNTIYF. The chain carries TRBV28 and TRBJ1-3; unclear D gene. Germline V CDR1 and CDR2: MDHEN, SYDVKM. V lost 6 bases to trimming and J lost 0 bases, with 12 bases between them. CDR3 size: 15 residues.

The chain has TRBV9 and TRBJ2-7; 8 bases match TRBD1. V lost 3 bases to trimming and J lost 0 bases; unmatched junction nucleotides: 5. Germline lookup yields CDR1 SGDLS and CDR2 YYNGEE. The CDR3 consists of 15 residues. The DNA for the CDR3 is TGTGCCAGCAGCGCCGGGACAGGCTTCTCCTACGAGCAGTACTTC. Residues: CASSAGTGFSYEQYF.

This clone was counted once. CDR3 DNA: TGTGCCAGCAGTCCCTCGAGCAGGCCAGGTGCCGGCGGGGAGCTGTTTTTT. Protein product: CASSPSSRPGAGGELFF. V usage is TRBV28 and J usage is TRBJ2-2; D call uncertain. Germline V gene lookup returns CDR1 MDHEN and CDR2 SYDVKM. The CDR3 has 17 amino acids. With 5 bases removed from V and 7 bases from J, the gap between germline ends came to 23 bases.

The chain employs TRBV28 and TRBJ2-2, with D possibly being TRBD1 or TRBD2 (5 bases each). The V end was cut by 3 bases, the J end by 6 bases, with 8 bases between. The CDR3 runs to 13 residues. From germline, CDR1 is MDHEN and CDR2 SYDVKM. The CDR3 spells CASSFRGAGELFF. CDR3 nucleotide sequence: TGTGCCAGCAGTTTTAGAGGGGCCGGGGAGCTGTTTTTT.

This chain connects TRBV4-1 to TRBJ1-5; D is ambiguous. CDR3 length equals 15 residues. CDR1 and CDR2 from the germline V gene are MGHRA and YSYEKL. V lost 2 bases, J lost 3 bases, and 11 bases lay in between. The CDR3 DNA sequence: TGCGCCAGCAGCCAAAGGTTAGGGAACAATCAGCCCCAGCATTTT. It encodes CASSQRLGNNQPQHF.

The gene calls are TRBV2 and TRBJ2-1; 8 nucleotides align to TRBD2. Germline V gene sequence: CDR1 SNHLY, CDR2 FYNNEI. The CDR3 has 15 amino acids. Unmatched junction bases numbered 6, after V lost 6 bases and J lost 2 bases. CDR3 sequence: CASRPGLAAYNEQFF. In DNA, the CDR3 is TGTGCCAGCAGACCCGGACTAGCTGCCTACAATGAGCAGTTCTTC.

Concerning this clone: A far more abundant clone sits one base away, making this likely a read error. The chain joins TRBV6-6 to TRBJ2-7, with 10 nucleotides matching TRBD2. The CDR3 runs 16 residues. Per germline, CDR1 MNHNY and CDR2 SVGAGI (reference sequence). J gave up 3 bases and V 2 bases, and 7 bases lay outside the gene matches. In DNA, the CDR3 is TGTGCCAGCAGTTACACGGCTAGCGGGAGCTTCTACGAGCAGTACTTC. Its protein product is CASSYTASGSFYEQYF.